The clone carrying this TCR beta chain was detected only a few times. Its cognate antigen is unknown. TCR beta CDR3 region amplification was performed from RNA transcripts. The HTBI primer set served for first-round RT-PCR of the TCR CDR3. TCRdb re-derived calls from the multiplex PCR reads in MiXCR, one entry per CDR3 protein. The table shows approximately 400,000 distinct CDR3 sequences, with approximately 15% occurring only once. These data belong to a study of T cells in Graves' hyperthyroidism and ophthalmopathy. Study-wide results and limits: Ophthalmopathy got predicted by the model a median around 6.8 months before its onset.

The CDR3 contains 15 residues. Germline loops: CDR1 SGHVS, CDR2 FNYEAQ. V lost 6 bases and J lost 12; bases outside the gene matches: 16. This rearrangement joins TRBV7-6 to TRBJ2-1, with 8 positions matching TRBD1. The sequencing input was blood. The receptor's source is an older woman with Graves' hyperthyroidism. CDR3 nucleotides: TGTGCCAGCAGTTCAGACAGGGGTACACTTGGTGGGCAGTTCTTC. Translated, it gives CASSSDRGTLGGQFF.